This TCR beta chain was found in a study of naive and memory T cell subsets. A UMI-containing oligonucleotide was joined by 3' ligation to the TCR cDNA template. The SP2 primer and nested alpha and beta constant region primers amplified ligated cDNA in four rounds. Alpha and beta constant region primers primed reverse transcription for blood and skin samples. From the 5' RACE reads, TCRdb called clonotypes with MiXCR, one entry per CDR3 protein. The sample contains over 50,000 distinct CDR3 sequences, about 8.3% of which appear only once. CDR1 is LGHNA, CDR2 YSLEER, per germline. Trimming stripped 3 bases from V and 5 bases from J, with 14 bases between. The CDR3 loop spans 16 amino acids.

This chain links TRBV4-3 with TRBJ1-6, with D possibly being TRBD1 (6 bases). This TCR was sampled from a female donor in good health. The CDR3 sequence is CASSQGPRGNNSPLHF. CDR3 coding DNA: TGCGCCAGCAGCCAGGGGCCGAGGGGGAATAATTCACCCCTCCACTTT.